This T cell receptor (beta chain) was sequenced in a study of CD8+ T cells in alopecia areata (dated by TCRdb to the late 2010s). Regarding the complete study: Treated patients were enrolled in an open-label pilot trial of oral tofacitinib at 5 to 10 mg twice daily for moderate-to-severe alopecia areata. Scalp clonality was compared across normal scalp (n=4), patchy alopecia areata scalp (n=8), and alopecia totalis/universalis scalp (n=8). Biopsies were taken from tofacitinib-treated patients at baseline and at 4 and 24 weeks of treatment, and a later scalp biopsy was taken in several of the tofacitinib-treated patients. TCRbeta CDR3 regions were amplified by immunoSEQ multiplex PCR using 35 Vbeta forward and 13 Jbeta reverse primers. The study used high-throughput TCRbeta sequencing to examine T cell clonal expansion in alopecia areata, in both the C3H/HeJ mouse model and human patients. Tofacitinib was administered for 6 to 18 months, and 6 months of follow-up off drug were then conducted to assess delayed response and recurrence. The SALT score, which quantifies the percentage of affected scalp surface area, was used to measure disease severity in treated patients. Human TCRbeta sequencing covered scalp tissue and sorted CD4+ and CD8+ peripheral blood T cells from patchy and totalis/universalis alopecia areata patients and healthy controls. RNA was obtained with the PAXgene miRNA kit for fixed scalp, the miRNeasy kit for PBMCs, and the RNeasy kit for mouse skin. What the authors observed across the whole study: Compared with normal scalp, lesional scalp, particularly in alopecia totalis/universalis, had higher clonality and more expanded CD8+ clones, which suggests antigenic drive. With tofacitinib, both scalp clonality and the number of expanded CD8+ clones among the top 100 scalp clones went down significantly. Shared TCR sequences between patients were less evident than in mice, which may be partly attributable to HLA diversity in the patient population. Resident alphabeta T cells in normal human skin are also sequenced, complicating scalp TCR repertoire analysis, unlike mouse skin dominated by gammadelta T cells. Many expanded lesional clones persisted in scalp and blood during tofacitinib treatment, which may partly explain relapse after stopping treatment. Because the treated cohort was small and had just a single nonresponder, larger studies are needed to establish links between baseline CD8+ expansion and response.

Library preparation was by the immunoSEQ multiplex PCR assay. RNA was extracted from all samples and reverse transcribed into cDNA as template for TCR sequencing. SuperScript III was used for first-strand cDNA synthesis, primed with a 2:1 mix of oligo-dT and random hexamers. A synthetic immune receptor repertoire was used to measure amplification bias, and any remaining bias was corrected computationally. As for the original processing: Raw reads were preprocessed to remove errors, and CDR3 was defined according to IMGT conventions as the region from the conserved cysteine to phenylalanine. To get clonality, Shannon entropy was normalized by log2 of the number of productive unique TCRs and the result was subtracted from 1. CD4 or CD8 identity of scalp clones was inferred by cross-referencing scalp TCRbeta sequences with sorted blood CD4 and CD8 repertoires. This immuneACCESS table, as held by TCRdb, lists in-frame sequences with V and J called but not all clones. Of the missing ones, under half trace to an unresolved V gene in checked studies; the others have no known cause. That table furnishes V, J and clone size, whereas the DNA furnished D and trimming. A total of about 250,000 clones appear in this sample, over 45% of them only once. Roughly 0.93% of the sample is in the top ten clones.

As concerns this clone: Its antigen remains undetermined. The input lacks base qualities; no much larger clone sits a single base away.

The cysteine opens and the phenylalanine closes a CDR3 of 14 amino acids. Only CDR3 DNA remains: 42 bases, in frame from the first base. Deletion took 0 bases off V and 5 bases off J, with a span of 11 bases between the germline ends. From the germline V gene, CDR1 is SGHDT and CDR2 is YYEEEE. What the treatment or condition label conveys for this sample: oral pan-JAK inhibitor, 5-10 mg twice daily. Peripheral blood and lesional scalp punch biopsies were obtained from patients with alopecia areata. PBMCs were isolated by density centrifugation and stained for CD3, CD4 and CD8, and CD4+ and CD8+ T cells were sorted on a FACSAria.

The rearrangement combines TRBV5-6 with TRBJ2-5, with TRBD2 perhaps the D gene, on 5 matching bases. The clonotype comes from a human donor with alopecia areata. The sequences come from CD4+ T cells sorted from blood, collected between weeks 51 and 54, from a patient treated with tofacitinib. The base sequence is TGTGCCAGCAGCTTGGGTCTAGCTTTGGAGACCCAGTACTTC. Its protein reads: CASSLGLALETQYF.